This T cell receptor beta chain is from a study of blood T cells in healthy people across ages. Study details: Through template switching, about one barcoded beta molecule was captured per two T cells, as measured in model experiments.

Next came a second PCR, run for about 7 to 12 cycles, which used a sample-barcoded 5' primer along with a J-beta primer mix. All cDNA molecules were each tagged by a template-switch adaptor with 12 random nucleotides. Individual samples furnished no less than 3 million CDR3-containing paired-end reads apiece. In TCRdb, the 5' RACE reads were re-called with MiXCR into one record per CDR3 protein. Among about 930,000 distinct CDR3 sequences listed, about 28% were seen once. V lost 6 bases, J lost 0 bases, and 7 bases stayed unmatched. Per the germline V gene, CDR1 is SGHRS and CDR2 is YFSETQ. The CDR3 has 15 amino acids. At least ten counts were recorded for this clonotype. The same sample was also studied in work on T cells of mothers and their children. That source reports: A slight, non-significant increase in overlap was found for related mother-child pairs relative to unrelated pairs.

The chain couples TRBV5-1 to TRBJ1-1, with 8 bases that match TRBD1. The sample consisted of blood. The sequence came from a woman aged 40-49 years in good health. The CDR3 DNA is TGCGCCAGCACCCAGGGGGCAAGTATGAACACTGAAGCTTTCTTT. Translating it yields CASTQGASMNTEAFF.